One sample yielded the 31 T cell receptor beta chains listed below, sequenced in a study of blood T cell repertoires in COVID-19. Data came from immunoSEQ multiplex PCR; TCRdb stores just in-frame clones and leaves some out. Among tens of thousands of clones listed, more than 75% were seen once. The sample consisted of peripheral blood. The receptors were sampled from a woman in her sixties or seventies with acute or convalescent COVID-19.

The genes are TRBV4-1 and TRBJ1-5, with 9 positions matching TRBD1. In germline, CDR1 is MGHRA, CDR2 YSYEKL. The CDR3 consists of 16 residues. Trimming removed 1 base from V and 4 bases from J; junction bases left unmatched: 5. As DNA, the CDR3 is TGCGCCAGCAGCCAAGGGCCCGGGACAGGGAATCAGCCCCAGCATTTT. It encodes CASSQGPGTGNQPQHF.

The CDR3 DNA sequence: TGTGCCAGCAGTTACCTCCCGACAGGGAAGTTTGTGTATGGCTACACCTTC. As protein: CASSYLPTGKFVYGYTF. The J gene is TRBJ1-2, the V gene TRBV6-2 or TRBV6-3; 7 bases are shared with TRBD1. Germline CDR1 is MNHEY and CDR2 is SVGEGT. The CDR3 is made up of 17 amino acids. V trimming: 2 bases; J trimming: 5 bases; junction bases outside the gene matches: 14.

This sequence joins TRBV20-1 and TRBJ2-5, with 7 nucleotides matching TRBD1. The CDR3 spans 14 residues. V was pared by 3 bases and J by 2 bases, with 6 bases of the junction left unmatched. The germline V gene has CDR1 DFQATT and CDR2 SNEGSKA (reference sequence). The CDR3 loop reads CSASSPGQQETQYF. The CDR3 nucleotides read TGCAGTGCTAGTTCCCCGGGACAGCAAGAGACCCAGTACTTC.

CDR3 nucleotide sequence: TGCGCCAGCAGCCAAACTCTCCACAGTCAAGAGACCCAGTACTTC. Its translation: CASSQTLHSQETQYF. The chain joins TRBV4-3 to TRBJ2-5; D is unclear. Trimming cost V 2 bases and J 2 bases, with 12 bases left between them. The CDR3 is 15 residues long. CDR1 LGHNA and CDR2 YSLEER come from the germline V gene.

This rearrangement joins TRBV18 to TRBJ2-7; 7 nucleotides match TRBD1. CDR3 length: 13 residues. V gave up 4 bases and J gave up 6 bases; unmatched junction bases: 6. Germline CDR1 is KGHSH and CDR2 is LQKENI. CDR3 protein: CASSRQGDSEQYV. The DNA of the CDR3 is TGTGCCAGCTCACGACAGGGCGATTCCGAGCAGTACGTC.

V is TRBV19 and J is TRBJ2-1; TRBD2 matches at 11 bases. CDR1 LNHDA and CDR2 SQIVND come from the germline V gene (reference sequence). The CDR3 sequence is 19 residues long. V lost 5 bases and J lost 7; bases outside the gene matches: 19. The chain's CDR3 is CASSPRRLAGGVRGNEQFF. CDR3 in DNA: TGTGCCAGTAGTCCCCGGCGGCTAGCGGGGGGCGTACGAGGGAATGAGCAGTTCTTC.

The rearrangement joins TRBV6-1 to TRBJ1-2; 9 bases are a match to TRBD1. V was clipped by 1 base and J by 1 base; unmatched bases: 1. CDR1 and CDR2 (germline): MNHNS, SASEGT. CDR3 size: 15 residues. CDR3 residues: CASSEGTGVNYGYTF. The DNA of the CDR3 is TGTGCCAGCAGTGAAGGGACAGGGGTTAACTATGGCTACACCTTC.

This rearrangement joins TRBV7-9 to TRBJ2-7; possibly TRBD1 for D (5 bases). The germline V and J ends were trimmed by 2 bases and 5 bases, with 10 bases remaining between them. The germline CDR1 and CDR2 sequences are SEHNR and FQNEAQ (reference sequence). The CDR3 has 13 residues. DNA for the CDR3: TGTGCCAGCAGCTTACCAGGGTACGACGAGCAGTACGTC. This sequence encodes CASSLPGYDEQYV.

This chain links TRBV18 with TRBJ1-4; 7 bases line up with TRBD1. J lost 8 bases, V lost 6 bases, and 6 bases had no gene match. CDR1 KGHSH and CDR2 LQKENI come from the germline V gene. CDR3 length: 13 residues. The DNA of the CDR3 is TGTGCCAGCTCGCGTGGACAGGAGGAAAAACTGTTTTTT. Translated, it gives CASSRGQEEKLFF.

The chain employs TRBV23-1 and TRBJ2-2, with D unclear. TRBV23-1 is marked as an open reading frame, function uncertain. There are 15 residues in the CDR3. The V and J ends lost 8 bases and 0 bases respectively, with 13 bases between them. The CDR3, as DNA: TGCGCCAGCCGCCGGAGCCTCGCGAACACCGGGGAGCTGTTTTTT. This translates into CASRRSLANTGELFF.

The chain recombines TRBV30 with TRBJ2-2; TRBD1 might be the D (6 bases). The CDR3 is 15 residues long. V was trimmed by 0 bases and J by 4 bases, leaving 12 bases between them. Germline-derived CDR1 and CDR2 are GTSNPN and SVGIG (reference sequence). For the CDR3, the DNA is TGTGCCTGGAGTGTACCCAGGGGTTTCACCGGGGAGCTGTTTTTT. Protein product: CAWSVPRGFTGELFF.

V and J are TRBV5-6 and TRBJ2-7, with TRBD1 matching 10 bases. V dropped 0 bases and J dropped 3; count of bases not matched to a gene: 3. CDR1 is SGHDT and CDR2 is YYEEEE in the germline V gene. The CDR3 length is 15 residues. For the CDR3, the DNA is TGTGCCAGCAGCTTGGCACGGACAGGGGGCTACGAGCAGTACGTC. Its translation is CASSLARTGGYEQYV.

This clone was recorded once. The chain combines TRBV11-2 with TRBJ1-5, with D perhaps matching TRBD1 (6 bases). CDR3 size: 14 residues. CDR1 and CDR2 (germline): SGHAT, FQNNGV. V gave up 6 bases and J gave up 1 base, with 10 bases separating them. The DNA for the CDR3 is TGTGCCAGCAGTAAGGGGGTCAGCAATCAGCCCCAGCATTTT. This codes for CASSKGVSNQPQHF.

V and J are TRBV5-8 and TRBJ1-3; possible D gene TRBD1, 5 bases. Germline CDR1 SGHTS, CDR2 YDEGEE. Trimming cost V 2 bases and J 0 bases, with 15 bases left between them. The CDR3 contains 17 residues. The CDR3 nucleotides are TGTGCCAGCAGCTTAGGCGGGGACCCCTCCTCTGGAAACACCATATATTTT. This translates into CASSLGGDPSSGNTIYF.

This chain uses TRBV21-1 with TRBJ1-3; TRBD1, the D gene given by the table, was not confirmed from the DNA. TRBV21-1 is marked as a pseudogene. There are 15 residues in the CDR3. The CDR3 nucleotides read TGTGCCAGCAGTAAGGGACAGGGTACTGGAAACACCATATATTTT. It yields the protein CASSKGQGTGNTIYF.

The chain carries TRBV6-1 and TRBJ1-1; D is uncertain. Trimming removed 2 bases from V and 3 bases from J, with 7 bases in between. CDR3 length: 13 amino acids. Germline assignment: CDR1 MNHNS and CDR2 SASEGT. CDR3 nucleotide sequence: TGTGCCAGCAGTGAAAACCGGGACACTGAAGCTTTCTTT. Its translation is CASSENRDTEAFF.

The chain recombines TRBV5-1 with TRBJ1-2; perhaps TRBD1 as D (5 bases). The germline V gene encodes CDR1 SGHRS and CDR2 YFSETQ. The CDR3 covers 13 residues. Between the trimmed V and J ends, which lost 1 base and 7 bases, there was a span of 11 bases. The CDR3 sequence is CASSLLGDGGYTF. The CDR3 bases are TGCGCCAGCAGCTTGTTAGGGGATGGTGGCTACACCTTC.

This clone has a handful of counts. The chain couples TRBV6-5 to TRBJ1-1; tentative D call: TRBD1 (6 bases). Germline CDR1 and CDR2: MNHEY and SVGAGI. V lost 6 bases and J 9 bases, leaving 23 bases between the germline ends. The CDR3 consists of 15 residues. CDR3 in amino acids: CASRGTGDILAQAFF. CDR3 sequence (DNA): TGTGCCAGCAGGGGAACTGGGGACATCTTGGCGCAAGCTTTCTTT.

The chain carries TRBV9 and TRBJ2-3; TRBD1 is a possible D gene (5 bases). Germline assignment: CDR1 SGDLS and CDR2 YYNGEE. The CDR3 consists of 13 residues. V shed 0 bases and J shed 3 bases, with 5 bases lying between them. The DNA of the CDR3 is TGTGCCAGCAGCGTAGGACAGACAGATACGCAGTATTTT. Its translation: CASSVGQTDTQYF.

The chain has TRBV4-1 and TRBJ1-5, with TRBD1 matching 8 bases. J was trimmed by 4 bases and V by 4 bases; bases with no gene match: 6. Germline loops: CDR1 MGHRA, CDR2 YSYEKL. The CDR3 is 15 amino acids. CDR3 sequence reads: CASSLADRANQPQHF. The DNA for the CDR3 is TGCGCCAGCAGCCTTGCGGACAGGGCTAATCAGCCCCAGCATTTT.

The J gene is TRBJ1-5, the V gene TRBV19; D is ambiguous. V was trimmed by 1 base and J by 3 bases, leaving 10 bases between them. This CDR3 spans 15 amino acids. CDR1 is LNHDA and CDR2 is SQIVND in the germline V gene (reference sequence). Here the CDR3 DNA reads TGTGCCAGTAGTATAGGGGCTTCCGACAATCAGCCCCAGCATTTT. This translates into CASSIGASDNQPQHF.

The chain couples TRBV2 to TRBJ1-1; D is perhaps TRBD1 (5 bases). The germline gives CDR1 SNHLY, CDR2 FYNNEI. V was trimmed by 2 bases and J by 1 base, leaving 5 bases between them. The CDR3 totals 13 residues. The CDR3 DNA reads as TGTGCCAGCAGTGAACAGGGGAACACTGAAGCTTTCTTT. Its protein product is CASSEQGNTEAFF.

Points on this clone: This may stem from a read error, because a much larger clone lies one nucleotide away. The chain employs TRBV6-4 and TRBJ2-1; TRBD2 is a possible D gene (6 bases). This CDR3 has 15 residues. Germline CDR1 is MRHNA and CDR2 is SNTAGT. DNA of the CDR3: TGTGCCAGCAGTGACTCCCCTGCGGGAATAAATGGGCAGTTCTTC. Translation: CASSDSPAGINGQFF.

This chain connects TRBV5-4 to TRBJ1-2, with 7 nucleotides matching TRBD1. Germline-derived CDR1 and CDR2 are SGHNT and YYREEE (reference sequence). The CDR3 spans 15 residues. The ends lost 4 bases at V and 3 bases at J; junction bases unmatched: 9. The CDR3 DNA is TGTGCCAGCAGCCGGCTGGACAGGAGGGACTATGGCTACACCTTC. Amino acid sequence: CASSRLDRRDYGYTF.

The V call is TRBV9, the J call TRBJ1-1; perhaps TRBD1 as D (5 bases). The ends were cut back, 0 bases at V and 8 bases at J, with 11 bases in the middle. This CDR3 has 13 residues. The V gene's germline CDR1 is SGDLS and CDR2 YYNGEE. In nucleotides, the CDR3 is TGTGCCAGCAGCGTAGCGGGGGGTGCAGAAGCTTTCTTT. Its protein product is CASSVAGGAEAFF.

The V gene is TRBV7-2, the J gene TRBJ2-1; D unclear. Germline V gene lookup returns CDR1 SGHTA and CDR2 FQGNSA. The CDR3 extends over 15 amino acids. V lost 5 bases, J lost 0 bases, and 11 bases lay in between. This CDR3 is CASSPAPGSYNEQFF. The CDR3 coding sequence is TGTGCCAGCAGCCCAGCACCAGGCTCCTACAATGAGCAGTTCTTC. Together with reference TRBV7-2 and TRBJ2-1, the CDR3 gives the full variable domain: GAGVSQSPSNKVTEKGKDVELRCDPISGHTALYWYRQSLGQGLEFLIYFQGNSAPDKSGLPSDRFSAERTGGSVSTLTIQRTQQEDSAVYLCASSPAPGSYNEQFFGPGTRLTVL.

The V and J genes are TRBV2 and TRBJ2-5; 10 nucleotides align to TRBD1. J lost 4 bases, V lost 2 bases, and 10 bases had no gene match. The germline CDR1 and CDR2 sequences are SNHLY and FYNNEI. There are 17 residues in the CDR3. Here the CDR3 DNA reads TGTGCCAGCAGTGAAAGGGACAGGGGCCTATTTCGAGAGACCCAGTACTTC. Translating it yields CASSERDRGLFRETQYF.

This clone appeared once. This chain uses TRBV19 with TRBJ2-1; TRBD2 aligns across 10 bases. Germline loops: CDR1 LNHDA, CDR2 SQIVND (reference sequence). The CDR3 sequence is 15 residues long. V was clipped by 7 bases and J by 7 bases; unmatched bases: 10. This chain's CDR3 is CASNSASGSGNEQFF. The CDR3 nucleotides read TGTGCCAGTAACAGTGCTAGCGGGAGTGGGAATGAGCAGTTCTTC.

This sequence joins TRBV2 and TRBJ1-2; D not resolved. Germline values: CDR1 SNHLY, CDR2 FYNNEI. Trimming took 6 bases from V and 4 from J, leaving 6 bases between them. The CDR3 sequence is 11 residues long. The DNA of the CDR3 is TGTGCCAGCAGCGTATTCTATGGCTACACCTTC. It specifies CASSVFYGYTF.

The rearrangement joins TRBV18 to TRBJ1-2; unclear D gene. The V gene lost 4 bases and the J gene lost 2 bases, with 14 bases spanning the gap. CDR1 and CDR2 (germline): KGHSH, LQKENI. This CDR3 contains 15 residues. The CDR3 sequence is CASSLYGPGNYGYTF. The DNA of the CDR3 is TGTGCCAGCTCACTCTACGGCCCGGGGAACTATGGCTACACCTTC.

This clone was picked up one time. The rearrangement joins TRBV5-1 to TRBJ2-3, with D perhaps TRBD2 (6 bases). In germline, CDR1 is SGHRS, CDR2 YFSETQ. The CDR3 totals 16 residues. V was shortened by 0 bases and J by 2 bases, with 13 bases between the two germline ends. The CDR3 here is CASSLGSREDTDTQYF. The CDR3 DNA follows: TGCGCCAGCAGCTTGGGGTCGCGGGAAGACACAGATACGCAGTATTTT.